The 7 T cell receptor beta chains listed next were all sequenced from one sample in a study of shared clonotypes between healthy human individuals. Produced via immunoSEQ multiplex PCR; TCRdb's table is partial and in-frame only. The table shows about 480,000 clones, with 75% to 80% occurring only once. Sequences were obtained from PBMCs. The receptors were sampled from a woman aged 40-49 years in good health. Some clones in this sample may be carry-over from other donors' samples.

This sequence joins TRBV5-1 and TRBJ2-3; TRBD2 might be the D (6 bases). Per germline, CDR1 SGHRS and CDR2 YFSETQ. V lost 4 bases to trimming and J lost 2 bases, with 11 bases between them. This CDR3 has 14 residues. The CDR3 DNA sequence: TGCGCCAGCAGCCTGGGACTTCACACAGATACGCAGTATTTT. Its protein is CASSLGLHTDTQYF.

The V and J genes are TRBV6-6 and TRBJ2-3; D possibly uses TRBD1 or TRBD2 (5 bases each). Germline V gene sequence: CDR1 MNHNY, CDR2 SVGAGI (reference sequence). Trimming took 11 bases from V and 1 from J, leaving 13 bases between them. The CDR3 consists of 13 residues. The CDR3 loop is CALRGRGTDTQYF. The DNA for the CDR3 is TGTGCCCTGAGGGGACGTGGCACAGATACGCAGTATTTT.

CDR3 amino acids: CASSRTTSGRSTGELFF. CDR3 DNA: TGTGCCAGCAGTCGCACGACTAGCGGGAGAAGCACCGGGGAGCTGTTTTTT. The chain is built from TRBV27 and TRBJ2-2, with 12 bases that match TRBD2. The length of the CDR3 is 17 residues. J gave up 4 bases and V 5 bases, and 8 bases lay outside the gene matches. Germline CDR1 and CDR2: MNHEY and SMNVEV (reference sequence).

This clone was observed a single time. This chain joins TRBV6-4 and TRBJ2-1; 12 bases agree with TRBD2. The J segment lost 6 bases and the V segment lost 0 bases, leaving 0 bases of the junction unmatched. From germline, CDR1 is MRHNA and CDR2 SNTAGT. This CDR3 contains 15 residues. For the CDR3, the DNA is TGTGCCAGCAGTGACTCGACTAGCGGGAGCAATGAGCAGTTCTTC. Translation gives CASSDSTSGSNEQFF.

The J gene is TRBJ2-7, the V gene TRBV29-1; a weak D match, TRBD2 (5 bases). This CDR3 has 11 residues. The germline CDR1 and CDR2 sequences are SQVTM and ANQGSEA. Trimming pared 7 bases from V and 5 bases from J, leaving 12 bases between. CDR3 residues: CSGGQINEQYF. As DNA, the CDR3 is TGCAGCGGCGGGCAGATAAACGAGCAGTACTTC.

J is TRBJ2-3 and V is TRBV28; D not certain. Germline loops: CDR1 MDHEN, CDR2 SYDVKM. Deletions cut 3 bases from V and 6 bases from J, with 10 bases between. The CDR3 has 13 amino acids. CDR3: CASSLVYGDTQYF. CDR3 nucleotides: TGTGCCAGCAGTTTGGTCTACGGGGATACGCAGTATTTT.

CDR3 loop: CASSYSKGGNQPQHF. The CDR3 nucleotides read TGTGCCAGCAGTTACTCGAAGGGCGGTAATCAGCCCCAGCATTTT. This sequence joins TRBV6-5 and TRBJ1-5; D unclear. The CDR3 contains 15 residues. Looked up from germline, CDR1 is MNHEY and CDR2 is SVGAGI. V lost 0 bases to trimming and J lost 4 bases, with 10 bases between them.